These T cell receptor beta chains were read from a single sample in a study of cytomegalovirus exposure and HLA in healthy donors. Sequencing used immunoSEQ multiplex PCR; TCRdb keeps in-frame clones, though not all of them. This sample carries some 130,000 clones, about three quarters of them seen once, and the ten largest clones take under 1.5%. Sequencing was done on a sample of PBMCs. The receptors stem from a male donor in good health and CMV-seropositive. CDR3s include the opening cysteine and the closing phenylalanine or tryptophan. The D gene is left open where the match is weak. For some rows the clone size is stated as once, few or many, or as a class when expanded; others skip it.

clone_size d_call j_call v_call cdr3_aa cdr3_nt
few TRBD1 TRBJ1-5 TRBV6-5 CASRSTGRNQPQHF TGTGCCAGCAGGTCGACAGGGCGCAATCAGCCCCAGCATTTT
few TRBD1 TRBJ1-1 TRBV5-6 CASSLGDSPEAFF TGTGCCAGCAGCTTGGGGGACAGCCCTGAAGCTTTCTTT
- - TRBJ2-5 TRBV6-4 CASISETQYF TGTGCCAGCATCTCTGAGACCCAGTACTTC
- TRBD2 TRBJ2-1 TRBV7-2 CASSSSREGEQFF TGTGCCAGCAGCAGCTCGCGGGAGGGGGAGCAGTTCTTC
- TRBD2 TRBJ2-7 TRBV7-2 CASSLRGGPREQYF TGTGCCAGCAGCTTACGGGGAGGGCCCCGGGAGCAGTACTTC
- TRBD1 TRBJ1-1 TRBV11-2 CASSLGQGGMNTEAFF TGTGCCAGCAGCTTAGGGCAGGGGGGTATGAACACTGAAGCTTTCTTT
- TRBD2 TRBJ2-7 TRBV15 CATKSGLAGGLYEQYF TGTGCCACTAAGTCAGGACTAGCGGGGGGGCTCTACGAGCAGTACTTC
- TRBD2 TRBJ2-5 TRBV5-8 CASSFGLAGAKQETQYF TGTGCCAGCAGCTTCGGCCTAGCGGGGGCCAAACAAGAGACCCAGTACTTC
- - TRBJ2-1 TRBV20-1 CSARGAVEQFF TGCAGTGCTAGGGGAGCGGTAGAGCAGTTCTTC
- - TRBJ1-1 TRBV7-9 CSSSPGYTEAFF TGTTCCAGCAGTCCCGGGTACACTGAAGCTTTCTTT
- - TRBJ1-5 TRBV4-1 CASSPPVSGSNQPQHF TGCGCCAGCAGCCCCCCGGTGTCAGGGAGCAATCAGCCCCAGCATTTT
- - TRBJ2-3 TRBV23-1 CASSLGFGGRGSRDTQYF TGCGCCAGCAGTTTGGGGTTCGGGGGGCGCGGGAGTCGTGATACGCAGTATTTT
- - TRBJ2-7 TRBV7-3 CASSLSASYEQYF TGTGCCAGCAGCTTAAGCGCCTCCTACGAGCAGTACTTC
- - TRBJ1-5 TRBV27 CASRQGLSNQPQHF TGTGCCAGCAGACAGGGCTTAAGCAATCAGCCCCAGCATTTT
- - TRBJ1-1 TRBV28 CASSTPGENTEAFF TGTGCCAGCAGTACCCCCGGGGAGAACACTGAAGCTTTCTTT
few TRBD2 TRBJ2-7 TRBV7-9 CASSLNAGVGEQYF TGTGCCAGCAGCTTAAATGCGGGAGTCGGCGAGCAGTACTTC
few - TRBJ1-1 TRBV19 CASTSGVQTEAFF TGTGCCAGTACGTCAGGGGTACAAACTGAAGCTTTCTTT
- TRBD1 TRBJ2-7 TRBV27 CASSSLQGSSYEQYF TGTGCCAGCAGTTCCTTACAGGGGAGTAGCTACGAGCAGTACTTC
- - TRBJ2-1 TRBV2 CASSTYSADEQFF TGTGCCAGCAGTACTTACTCCGCGGATGAGCAGTTCTTC
- TRBD2 TRBJ2-5 TRBV5-1 CASSLFRGGVQETQYF TGCGCCAGCAGCTTGTTCCGGGGGGGAGTCCAAGAGACCCAGTACTTC
- TRBD1 TRBJ1-4 TRBV5-6 CASSGTEPTNEKLFF TGTGCCAGCAGCGGGACAGAACCAACTAATGAAAAACTGTTTTTT
- TRBD2 TRBJ2-1 TRBV10-3 CAISEGGPAGGYNEQFF TGTGCCATCAGTGAGGGGGGGCCAGCGGGAGGATACAATGAGCAGTTCTTC